The clone carrying this TCR beta chain appeared a few times. Its antigen remains unknown. TCRdb re-called the reads through MiXCR, storing one row per CDR3 protein. This table has around 260,000 distinct CDR3 sequences, under 30% appearing once. The sample belongs to a study of T cell repertoires in cytomegalovirus infection. Study at large: Both a matching HLA type and CMV infection were indicated by public TCR beta signatures. Regarding the study as a whole: Carriers of CMV plus the relevant HLA were identified by cumulative public TCR beta family frequency. HLA-C-restricted TCR beta clonotypes specific for CMV led the ex vivo response.

Trimming took 6 bases from V and 12 from J; bases not matched to a gene: 14. The V gene's germline CDR1 is DFQATT and CDR2 SNEGSKA (reference sequence). There are 13 residues in the CDR3. Sample: PBMCs. The sequence derives from a human donor in good health (CMV status not recorded). Some clones in this sample may be carry-over from other donors' samples. The rearrangement links TRBV20-1 to TRBJ2-1, with 7 bases matching TRBD2. CDR3 amino acids: CSAISPGGPLQFF. In DNA, the CDR3 is TGCAGTGCGATATCACCGGGAGGCCCTTTGCAGTTCTTC.